The 11 T cell receptor beta chains in this list originate from one sample, sequenced in a study of T cells expressing NK-cell markers. TCRdb re-called the 5' RACE reads and shows each CDR3 protein once, DNA omitted. The sample has roughly 160,000 distinct CDR3 sequences. The specimen was blood T cells: a sorted CD56 or NKG2C T cell subset, CD4+ or CD8+ T cells, or bulk PBMC T cells (not recorded which). The receptors shown here come from a man aged 18 to 70 in good health.

The chain is built from TRBV24-1 and TRBJ2-7; the D call from TCRdb, TRBD1, cannot be confirmed without DNA. Germline V lookup: CDR1 KGHDR, CDR2 SFDVKD. The CDR3 length is 15 residues. The CDR3 spells CATSDLPGDSYEQYF.

The rearrangement joins TRBV7-6 to TRBJ2-3; no DNA is available, so the TRBD1 call from TCRdb remains unchecked. The germline gives CDR1 SGHVS, CDR2 FNYEAQ. CDR3 length: 14 amino acids. The CDR3 loop reads CASSARDERDTQYF.

V is TRBV23-1 and J is TRBJ1-5; TCRdb's assignment of TRBD1 cannot be checked, as there is no DNA. TRBV23-1 falls under the ORF class, with uncertain function. The CDR3 loop spans 14 amino acids. The CDR3 loop is CASGKGGANQPQHF.

The chain employs TRBV27 and TRBJ2-7; as DNA is missing, the TRBD1 call by TCRdb cannot be tested. Germline V gives CDR1 MNHEY, CDR2 SMNVEV (reference sequence). The CDR3 has 18 amino acids. CDR3 loop: CASSRYTGETPTRHEQYF.

This sequence joins TRBV7-9 and TRBJ2-5; the TCRdb call, TRBD2, lacks DNA for checking. The V gene's germline CDR1 is SEHNR and CDR2 FQNEAQ (reference sequence). The CDR3 is 12 amino acids. The CDR3 loop reads CASRRGQETQYF.

The chain has TRBV28 and TRBJ2-2; absent DNA, TCRdb's TRBD1 call cannot be checked. The CDR3 has 15 residues. Germline V gene lookup returns CDR1 MDHEN and CDR2 SYDVKM. The CDR3 protein is CASLRGLGDTGELFF.

The gene calls are TRBV6-5 and TRBJ2-1. Germline CDR1 MNHEY, CDR2 SVGAGI. The CDR3 covers 16 residues. The CDR3 spells CASSNSARSSYNEQFF.

The genes are TRBV27 and TRBJ2-7; TCRdb calls TRBD1, which cannot be checked without DNA. This CDR3 contains 14 residues. Germline assignment: CDR1 MNHEY and CDR2 SMNVEV (reference sequence). Here the CDR3 reads CASKKRDNSYEQYF.

The chain combines TRBV20-1 with TRBJ1-5; TCRdb calls TRBD1, which cannot be checked without DNA. The CDR3 length is 15 residues. Germline V gene data show CDR1 as DFQATT and CDR2 as SNEGSKA (reference sequence). CDR3 amino acids: CSATDSRYSNQPQHF.

This chain's CDR3 is CASSQLRTSGEQYF. The chain combines TRBV6-1 with TRBJ2-7. Germline CDR1 is MNHNS and CDR2 is SASEGT. The CDR3 covers 14 residues.

J is TRBJ2-1 and V is TRBV12-3 or TRBV12-4; the D call of TRBD2 rests on TCRdb alone, since no DNA is present to check it. The CDR3 is 13 residues long. The CDR3 reads CASSQTRSNEQFF.